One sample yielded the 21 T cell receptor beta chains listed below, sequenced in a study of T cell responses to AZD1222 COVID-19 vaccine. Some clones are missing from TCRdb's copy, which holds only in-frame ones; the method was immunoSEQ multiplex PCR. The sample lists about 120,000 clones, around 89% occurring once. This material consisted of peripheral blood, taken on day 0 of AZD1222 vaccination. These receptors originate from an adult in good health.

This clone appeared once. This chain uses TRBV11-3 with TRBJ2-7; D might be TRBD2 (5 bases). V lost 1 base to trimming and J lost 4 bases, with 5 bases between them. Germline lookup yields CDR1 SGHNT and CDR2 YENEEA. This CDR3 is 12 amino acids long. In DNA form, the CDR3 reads TGTGCCAGCAGCTTAGCGGGGTACGAGCAGTACTTC. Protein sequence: CASSLAGYEQYF.

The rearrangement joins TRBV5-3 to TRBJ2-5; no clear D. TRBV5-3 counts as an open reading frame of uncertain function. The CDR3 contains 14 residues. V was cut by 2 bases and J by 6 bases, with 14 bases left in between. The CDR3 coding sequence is TGTGCCAGAAGCTTCTCCCCCGGTTGCAAGACCCAGTACTTC. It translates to CARSFSPGCKTQYF.

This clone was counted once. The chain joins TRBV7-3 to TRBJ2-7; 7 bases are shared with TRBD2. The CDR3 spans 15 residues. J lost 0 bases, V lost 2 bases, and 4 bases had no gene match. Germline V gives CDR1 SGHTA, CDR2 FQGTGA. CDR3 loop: CASSLDGGSSYEQYF. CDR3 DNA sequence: TGTGCCAGCAGCTTAGATGGCGGGAGCTCCTACGAGCAGTACTTC.

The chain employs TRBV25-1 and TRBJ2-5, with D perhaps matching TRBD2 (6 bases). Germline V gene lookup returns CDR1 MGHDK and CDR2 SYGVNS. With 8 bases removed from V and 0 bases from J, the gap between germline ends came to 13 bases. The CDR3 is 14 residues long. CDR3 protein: CASAGPTYQETQYF. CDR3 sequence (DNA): TGTGCCAGCGCGGGACCGACGTACCAAGAGACCCAGTACTTC.

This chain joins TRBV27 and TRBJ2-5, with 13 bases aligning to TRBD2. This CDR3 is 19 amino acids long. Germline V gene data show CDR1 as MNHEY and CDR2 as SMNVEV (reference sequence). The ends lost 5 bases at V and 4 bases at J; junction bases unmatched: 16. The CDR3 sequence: CASSPNRTSGSTILETQYF. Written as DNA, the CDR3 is TGTGCCAGCAGTCCAAACCGGACTAGCGGGAGTACGATTTTAGAGACCCAGTACTTC.

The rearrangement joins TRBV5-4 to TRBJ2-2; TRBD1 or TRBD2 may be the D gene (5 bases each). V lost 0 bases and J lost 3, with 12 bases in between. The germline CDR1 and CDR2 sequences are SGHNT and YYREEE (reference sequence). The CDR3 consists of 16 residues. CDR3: CASSLEGPYYTGELFF. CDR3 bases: TGTGCCAGCAGCTTGGAGGGACCCTATTACACCGGGGAGCTGTTTTTT. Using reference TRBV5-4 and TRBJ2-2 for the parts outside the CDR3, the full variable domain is ETGVTQSPTHLIKTRGQQVTLRCSSQSGHNTVSWYQQALGQGPQFIFQYYREEENGRGNFPPRFSGLQFPNYSSELNVNALELDDSALYLCASSLEGPYYTGELFFGEGSRLTVL.

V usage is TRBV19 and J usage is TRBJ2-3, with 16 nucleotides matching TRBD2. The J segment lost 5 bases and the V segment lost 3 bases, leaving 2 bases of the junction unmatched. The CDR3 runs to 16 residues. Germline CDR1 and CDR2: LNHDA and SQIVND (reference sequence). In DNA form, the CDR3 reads TGTGCCAGTAGTATGGGACTAGCGGGAGGGTTAGATACGCAGTATTTT. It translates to CASSMGLAGGLDTQYF.

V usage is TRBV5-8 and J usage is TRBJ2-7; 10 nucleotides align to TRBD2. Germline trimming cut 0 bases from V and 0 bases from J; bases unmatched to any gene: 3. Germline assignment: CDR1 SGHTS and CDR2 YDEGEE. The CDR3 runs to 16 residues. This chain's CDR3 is CASSLESSGSSYEQYF. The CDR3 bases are TGTGCCAGCAGCTTGGAGTCTAGCGGGAGCTCCTACGAGCAGTACTTC.

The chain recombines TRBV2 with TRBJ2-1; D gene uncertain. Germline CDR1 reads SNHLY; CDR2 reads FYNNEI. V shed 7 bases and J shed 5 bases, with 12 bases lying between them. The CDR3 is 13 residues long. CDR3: CASNSGSHNEQFF. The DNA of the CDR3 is TGTGCCAGCAATTCGGGCTCACACAATGAGCAGTTCTTC.

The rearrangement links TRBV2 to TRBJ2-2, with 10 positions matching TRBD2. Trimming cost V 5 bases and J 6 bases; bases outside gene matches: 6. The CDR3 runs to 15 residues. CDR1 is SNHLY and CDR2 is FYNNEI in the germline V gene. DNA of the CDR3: TGTGCCAGCAGTCCGGGACTAGCGATCCCCGGGGAGCTGTTTTTT. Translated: CASSPGLAIPGELFF.

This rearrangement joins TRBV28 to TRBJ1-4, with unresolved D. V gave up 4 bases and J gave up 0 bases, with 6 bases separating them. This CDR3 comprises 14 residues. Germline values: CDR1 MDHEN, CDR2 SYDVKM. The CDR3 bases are TGTGCCAGCAGTTCAGCAGCAACTAATGAAAAACTGTTTTTT. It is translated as CASSSAATNEKLFF.

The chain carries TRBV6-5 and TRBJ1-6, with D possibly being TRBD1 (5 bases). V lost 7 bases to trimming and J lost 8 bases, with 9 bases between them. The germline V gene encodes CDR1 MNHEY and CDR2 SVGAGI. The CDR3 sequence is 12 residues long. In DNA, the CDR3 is TGTGCCAGCAACCTAGGGGATTCACCCCTCCACTTT. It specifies CASNLGDSPLHF.

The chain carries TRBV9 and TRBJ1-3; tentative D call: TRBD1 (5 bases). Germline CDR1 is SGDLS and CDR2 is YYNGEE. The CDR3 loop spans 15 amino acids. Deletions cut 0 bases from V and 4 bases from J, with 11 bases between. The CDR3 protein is CASSVEAQGGNTIYF. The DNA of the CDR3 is TGTGCCAGCAGCGTAGAAGCTCAGGGAGGAAACACCATATATTTT.

The CDR3 DNA is TGCAGCGTTGAACCCGGAGCGGGAAATGAAAAACTGTTTTTT. Protein product: CSVEPGAGNEKLFF. This chain links TRBV29-1 with TRBJ1-4, with D unresolved. Germline assignment: CDR1 SQVTM and CDR2 ANQGSEA. Trimming removed 2 bases from V and 5 bases from J, with 12 bases in between. This CDR3 is 14 amino acids long.

The CDR3 is CASSLGHATPETQYF. The CDR3, as DNA: TGTGCCAGCAGCTTAGGCCATGCCACCCCGGAGACCCAGTACTTC. This rearrangement joins TRBV7-9 to TRBJ2-5; D not certain. CDR1 is SEHNR, CDR2 FQNEAQ, per germline (reference sequence). V was clipped by 1 base and J by 5 bases, with 14 bases between them. The CDR3 has 15 amino acids.

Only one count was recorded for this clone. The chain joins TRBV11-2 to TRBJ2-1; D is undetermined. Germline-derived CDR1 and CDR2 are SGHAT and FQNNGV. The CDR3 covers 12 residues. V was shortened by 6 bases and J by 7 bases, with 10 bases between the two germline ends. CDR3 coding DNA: TGTGCCAGCAGTACATCTTTTAATGAGCAGTTCTTC. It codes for CASSTSFNEQFF.

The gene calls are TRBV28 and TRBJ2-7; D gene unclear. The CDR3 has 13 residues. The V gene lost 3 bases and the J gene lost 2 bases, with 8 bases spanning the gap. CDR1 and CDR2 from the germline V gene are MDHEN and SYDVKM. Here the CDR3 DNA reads TGTGCCAGCAGTTTGGTACAGACCTACGAGCAGTACTTC. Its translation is CASSLVQTYEQYF.

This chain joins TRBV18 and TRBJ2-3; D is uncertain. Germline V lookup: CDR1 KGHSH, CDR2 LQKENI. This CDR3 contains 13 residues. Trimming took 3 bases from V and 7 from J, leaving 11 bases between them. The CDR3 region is CASSPPASNTQYF. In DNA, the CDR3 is TGTGCCAGCTCACCCCCAGCCTCTAATACGCAGTATTTT. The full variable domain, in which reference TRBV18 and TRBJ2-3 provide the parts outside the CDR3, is NAGVMQNPRHLVRRRGQEARLRCSPMKGHSHVYWYRQLPEEGLKFMVYLQKENIIDESGMPKERFSAEFPKEGPSILRIQQVVRGDSAAYFCASSPPASNTQYFGPGTRLTVL.

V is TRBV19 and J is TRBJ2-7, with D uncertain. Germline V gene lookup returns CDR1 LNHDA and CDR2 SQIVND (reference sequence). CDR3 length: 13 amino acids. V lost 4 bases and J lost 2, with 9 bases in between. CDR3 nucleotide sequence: TGTGCCAGTAGTACAAGGACCACCTACGAGCAGTACTTC. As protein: CASSTRTTYEQYF.

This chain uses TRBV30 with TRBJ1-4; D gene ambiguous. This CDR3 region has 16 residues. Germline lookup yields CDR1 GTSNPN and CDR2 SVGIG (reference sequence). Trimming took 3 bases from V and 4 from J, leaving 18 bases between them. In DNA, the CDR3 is TGTGCCTGGAGCCCCCTCCCCCAAGGTTTTAATGAAAAACTGTTTTTT. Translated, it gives CAWSPLPQGFNEKLFF.

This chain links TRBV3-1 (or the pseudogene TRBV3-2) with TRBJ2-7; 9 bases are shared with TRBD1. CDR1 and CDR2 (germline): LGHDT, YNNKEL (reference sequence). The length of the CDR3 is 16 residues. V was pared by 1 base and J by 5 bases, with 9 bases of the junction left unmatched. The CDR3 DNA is TGTGCCAGCAGCCAAGGAGGGGGACAGGGTCTAAACGAGCAGTACTTC. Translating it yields CASSQGGGQGLNEQYF.